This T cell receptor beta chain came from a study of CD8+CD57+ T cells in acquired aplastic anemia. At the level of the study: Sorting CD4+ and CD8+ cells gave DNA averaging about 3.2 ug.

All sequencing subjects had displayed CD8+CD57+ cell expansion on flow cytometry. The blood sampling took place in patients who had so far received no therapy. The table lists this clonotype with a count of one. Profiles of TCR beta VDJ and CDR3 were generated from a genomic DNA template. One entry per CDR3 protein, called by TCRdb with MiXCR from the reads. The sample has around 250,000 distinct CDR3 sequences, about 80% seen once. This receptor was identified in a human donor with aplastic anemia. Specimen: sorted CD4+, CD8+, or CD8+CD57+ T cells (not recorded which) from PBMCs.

Here the CDR3 reads CASSLDLTLDYEQYV. In DNA form, the CDR3 reads TGTGCCAGCAGCTTAGATCTGACATTGGACTACGAGCAGTACGTC. V is TRBV11-3 and J is TRBJ2-7; no reliable D call. The V gene's germline CDR1 is SGHNT and CDR2 YENEEA. The CDR3 covers 15 residues. V was cut by 0 bases and J by 3 bases, with 12 bases left in between.